This T cell receptor (beta chain) was captured by sequencing in a study of T cell changes during pregnancy in multiple sclerosis. Clones were read by immunoSEQ multiplex PCR, and TCRdb kept only the in-frame ones, dropping some. The table lists roughly 40,000 clones, about nine tenths of them singletons, with 0.4% to 0.55% in the top ten. This CDR3 has 15 residues. The germline gives CDR1 SGHTA, CDR2 FQGNSA. Losses at the gene ends were 5 bases for V and 7 bases for J; bases not matched to a gene: 9. Sequencing was performed on CD4+ T cells from peripheral blood mononuclear cells, taken in the first trimester of pregnancy. The TCR originated in a female donor in good health, enrolled as a control in a pregnancy study. This chain uses TRBV7-2 with TRBJ1-4; 8 bases align to TRBD1. CDR3 bases: TGTGCCAGCAGCCGATCAGGGGGCTCAACTGAAAAACTGTTTTTT. This gives the protein CASSRSGGSTEKLFF.